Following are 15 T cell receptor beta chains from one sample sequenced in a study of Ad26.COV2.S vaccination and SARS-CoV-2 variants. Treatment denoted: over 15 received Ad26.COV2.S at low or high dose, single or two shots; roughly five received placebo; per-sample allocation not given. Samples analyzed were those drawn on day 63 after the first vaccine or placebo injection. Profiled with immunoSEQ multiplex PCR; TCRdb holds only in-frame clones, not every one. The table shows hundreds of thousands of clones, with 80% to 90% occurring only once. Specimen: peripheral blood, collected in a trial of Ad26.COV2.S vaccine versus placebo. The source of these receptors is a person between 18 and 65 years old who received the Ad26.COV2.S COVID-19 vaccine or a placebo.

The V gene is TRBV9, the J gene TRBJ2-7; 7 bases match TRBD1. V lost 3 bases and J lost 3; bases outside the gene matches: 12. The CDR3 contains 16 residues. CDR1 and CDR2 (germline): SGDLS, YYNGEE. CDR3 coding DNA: TGTGCCAGCAGCGGAACAACAGGGGAAGGCTTCTACGAGCAGTACTTC. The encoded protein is CASSGTTGEGFYEQYF.

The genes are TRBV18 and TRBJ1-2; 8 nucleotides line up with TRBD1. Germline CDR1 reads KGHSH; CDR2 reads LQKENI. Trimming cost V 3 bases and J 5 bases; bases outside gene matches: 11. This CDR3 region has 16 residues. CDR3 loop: CASSPNSHRGRYGYTF. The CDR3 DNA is TGTGCCAGCTCACCTAACTCTCACAGGGGGAGATATGGCTACACCTTC.

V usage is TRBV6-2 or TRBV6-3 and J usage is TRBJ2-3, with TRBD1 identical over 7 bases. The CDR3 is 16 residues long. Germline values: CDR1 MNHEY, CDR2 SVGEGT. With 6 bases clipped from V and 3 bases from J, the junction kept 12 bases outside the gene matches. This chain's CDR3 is CASSWAQGRRTDTQYF. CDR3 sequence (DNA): TGTGCCAGCAGCTGGGCACAGGGGAGAAGGACAGATACGCAGTATTTT.

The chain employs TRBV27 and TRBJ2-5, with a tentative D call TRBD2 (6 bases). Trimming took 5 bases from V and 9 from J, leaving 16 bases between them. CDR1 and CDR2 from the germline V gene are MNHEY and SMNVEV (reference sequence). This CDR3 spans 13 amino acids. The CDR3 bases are TGTGCCAGCAGTCCCCCCTCCCCGGGGGCCCAGTACTTC. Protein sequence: CASSPPSPGAQYF.

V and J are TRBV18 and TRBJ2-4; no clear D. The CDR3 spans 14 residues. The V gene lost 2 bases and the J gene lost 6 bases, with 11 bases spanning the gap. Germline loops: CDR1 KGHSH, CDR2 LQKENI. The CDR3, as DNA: TGTGCCAGCTCACCAGTAGCTTTCGGAAACATTCAGTACTTC. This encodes CASSPVAFGNIQYF.

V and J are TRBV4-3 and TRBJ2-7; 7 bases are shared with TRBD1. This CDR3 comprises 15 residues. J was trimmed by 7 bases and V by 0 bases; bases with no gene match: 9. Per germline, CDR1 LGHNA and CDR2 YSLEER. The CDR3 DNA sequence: TGCGCCAGCAGCCAAGAACGTTCGACAGGGCAAGAGCAGTACTTC. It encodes CASSQERSTGQEQYF.

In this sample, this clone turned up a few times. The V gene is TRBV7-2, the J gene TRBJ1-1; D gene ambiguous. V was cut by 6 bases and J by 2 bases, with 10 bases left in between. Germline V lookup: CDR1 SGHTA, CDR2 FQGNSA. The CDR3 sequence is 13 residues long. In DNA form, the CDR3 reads TGTGCCAGCAGTTCCCATCAAAACACTGAAGCTTTCTTT. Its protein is CASSSHQNTEAFF.

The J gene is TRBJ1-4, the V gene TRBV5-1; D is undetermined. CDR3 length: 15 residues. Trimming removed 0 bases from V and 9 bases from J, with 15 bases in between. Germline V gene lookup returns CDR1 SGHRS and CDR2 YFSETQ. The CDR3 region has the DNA TGCGCCAGCAGCTTGGACCCGGGGTCAGTTAAAAAACTGTTTTTT. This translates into CASSLDPGSVKKLFF.

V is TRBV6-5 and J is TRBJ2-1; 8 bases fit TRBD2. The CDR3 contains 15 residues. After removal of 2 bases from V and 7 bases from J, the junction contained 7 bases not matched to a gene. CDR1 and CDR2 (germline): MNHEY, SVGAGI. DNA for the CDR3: TGTGCCAGCAGTTACGGGGGACTAGATCTTAATGAGCAGTTCTTC. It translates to CASSYGGLDLNEQFF.

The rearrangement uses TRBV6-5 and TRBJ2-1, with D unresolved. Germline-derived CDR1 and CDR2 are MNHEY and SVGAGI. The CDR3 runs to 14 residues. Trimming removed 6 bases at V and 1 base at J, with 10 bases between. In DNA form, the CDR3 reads TGTGCCAGCAGCCCGCAGGTATCCTACAATGAGCAGTTCTTC. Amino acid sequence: CASSPQVSYNEQFF.

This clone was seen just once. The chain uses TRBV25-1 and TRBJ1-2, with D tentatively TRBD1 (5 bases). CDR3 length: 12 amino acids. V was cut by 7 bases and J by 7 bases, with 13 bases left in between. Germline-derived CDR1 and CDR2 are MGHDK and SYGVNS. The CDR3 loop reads CASTFGAGGYTF. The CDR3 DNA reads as TGTGCCAGCACTTTTGGGGCGGGTGGCTACACCTTC.

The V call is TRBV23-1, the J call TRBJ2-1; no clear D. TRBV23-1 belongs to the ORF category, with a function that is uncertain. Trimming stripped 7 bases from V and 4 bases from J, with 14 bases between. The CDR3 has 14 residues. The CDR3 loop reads CASTKTNPYNEQFF. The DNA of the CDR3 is TGCGCCAGCACGAAAACAAATCCTTACAATGAGCAGTTCTTC.

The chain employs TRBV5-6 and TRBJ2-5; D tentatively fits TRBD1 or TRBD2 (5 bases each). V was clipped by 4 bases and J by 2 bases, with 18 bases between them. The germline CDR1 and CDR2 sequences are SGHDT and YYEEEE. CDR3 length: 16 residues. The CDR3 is CASSPNVGDGQETQYF. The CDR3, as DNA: TGTGCCAGCAGCCCAAACGTGGGGGACGGGCAAGAGACCCAGTACTTC.

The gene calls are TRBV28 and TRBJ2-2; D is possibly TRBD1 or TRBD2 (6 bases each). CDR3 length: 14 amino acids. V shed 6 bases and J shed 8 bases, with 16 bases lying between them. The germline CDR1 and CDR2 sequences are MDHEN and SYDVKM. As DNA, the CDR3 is TGTGCCAGCAGCCGACCGGGGGCTAGGGGGGAGCTGTTTTTT. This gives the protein CASSRPGARGELFF.

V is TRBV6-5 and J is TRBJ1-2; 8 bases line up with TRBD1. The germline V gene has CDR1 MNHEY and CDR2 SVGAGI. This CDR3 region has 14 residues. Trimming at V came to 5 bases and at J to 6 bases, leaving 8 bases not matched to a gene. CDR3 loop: CASSPFDRGDGYTF. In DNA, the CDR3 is TGTGCCAGCAGTCCGTTCGACAGGGGTGATGGCTACACCTTC.